The clone carrying this T cell receptor beta chain was counted between two and nine times. Germline lookup yields CDR1 MNHEY and CDR2 SMNVEV (reference sequence). CDR3 length: 15 amino acids. The V end lost 2 bases, the J end lost 6 bases, and 15 bases lay between the germline ends. This entry comes from a study of T-cell reconstitution after alpha-beta-depleted transplantation in children. TCRbeta library preparation incorporated unique molecular identifiers. MiXCR, applied by TCRdb to the PCR reads, yields one record per CDR3 protein. The repertoire has about 600,000 distinct CDR3 sequences, roughly a tenth of them found once; the top ten carry about 4.2%.

The J gene is TRBJ2-3, the V gene TRBV27; D may be TRBD1 or TRBD2 (5 bases each). The sequenced sample was PBMCs from the stem cell graft donor, obtained from the stem cell graft. The TCR was taken from a human donor who donated a stem cell graft to a child with acute myeloid leukemia. DNA of the CDR3: TGTGCCAGCAGTTTAAGTTGGGGGATCGGGGATACGCAGTATTTT. Encoded protein: CASSLSWGIGDTQYF.